What follows are 10 T cell receptor beta chains derived from one specimen sequenced in a study of cytomegalovirus exposure and HLA in healthy donors. In the PCR, 60 Vbeta and 13 Jbeta primers were used. Assay used: immunoSEQ multiplex PCR; TCRdb lists only in-frame clones, some missing. Of 160,000 or so clones listed, around 73% are singletons. The sample comprised PBMCs. The source is a male donor in good health and CMV-seronegative.

The J gene is TRBJ1-3, the V gene TRBV7-6, with a possible D match to TRBD1 (5 bases). The germline V gene encodes CDR1 SGHVS and CDR2 FNYEAQ. The germline V and J ends were trimmed by 0 bases and 0 bases, with 9 bases remaining between them. This CDR3 is 16 amino acids long. The CDR3 nucleotides read TGTGCCAGCAGCTTAGCGCTAACAGGCTCTGGAAACACCATATATTTT. Protein sequence: CASSLALTGSGNTIYF.

The rearrangement joins TRBV2 to TRBJ2-6; 10 bases are shared with TRBD1. CDR1 SNHLY and CDR2 FYNNEI come from the germline V gene. CDR3 size: 17 residues. The V segment lost 5 bases and the J segment 2 bases; nucleotides outside the gene matches: 6. In DNA, the CDR3 is TGTGCCAGCAGTACCGGGACAGGGGACCCTGGGGCCAACGTCCTGACTTTC. Residues: CASSTGTGDPGANVLTF.

This clone was detected once. V is TRBV19 and J is TRBJ2-3; D gene uncertain. The CDR3 runs to 13 residues. V dropped 3 bases and J dropped 6 bases, with 10 bases sitting between them. Germline V lookup: CDR1 LNHDA, CDR2 SQIVND (reference sequence). The CDR3 loop reads CASSMARADTQYF. In nucleotides, the CDR3 is TGTGCCAGTAGTATGGCGCGAGCGGATACGCAGTATTTT. Based on the CDR3 plus reference TRBV19 and TRBJ2-3, the full variable domain is DGGITQSPKYLFRKEGQNVTLSCEQNLNHDAMYWYRQDPGQGLRLIYYSQIVNDFQKGDIAEGYSVSREKKESFPLTVTSAQKNPTAFYLCASSMARADTQYFGPGTRLTVL.

The chain joins TRBV6-1 to TRBJ1-5; D might be TRBD1 (5 bases). Trimming removed 6 bases at V and 7 bases at J, with 19 bases between. This CDR3 is built from 15 residues. Germline V gives CDR1 MNHNS, CDR2 SASEGT. CDR3 coding DNA: TGTGCCAGCAGCACTTCTTCGATGGGGGGACAGCCCCAGCATTTT. This sequence encodes CASSTSSMGGQPQHF.

The rearrangement links TRBV7-3 to TRBJ2-6, with D maybe TRBD1 (5 bases). The CDR3 is 16 residues long. CDR1 and CDR2 (germline): SGHTA, FQGTGA. Between the trimmed V and J ends, which lost 2 bases and 0 bases, there was a span of 8 bases. CDR3 protein: CASSLQGLSGANVLTF. In DNA form, the CDR3 reads TGTGCCAGCAGCTTACAGGGCCTCTCTGGGGCCAACGTCCTGACTTTC.

V usage is TRBV5-4 and J usage is TRBJ2-6; D gene unclear. The CDR3 loop spans 15 amino acids. Trimming removed 5 bases at V and 1 base at J, with 10 bases between. Germline lookup yields CDR1 SGHNT and CDR2 YYREEE (reference sequence). The CDR3 sequence is CASSLPQSGANVLTF. The CDR3 nucleotides are TGTGCCAGCAGTCTCCCACAATCTGGGGCCAACGTCCTGACTTTC.

This clone came up a few times. The chain recombines TRBV6-5 with TRBJ2-7; tentatively, D is TRBD2 (6 bases). Trimming cost V 4 bases and J 2 bases, with 12 bases left between them. CDR3 length equals 14 residues. Germline lookup yields CDR1 MNHEY and CDR2 SVGAGI. Here the CDR3 reads CASSSRDSTYEQYF. For the CDR3, the DNA is TGTGCCAGCAGTTCCCGGGACTCCACCTACGAGCAGTACTTC.

V usage is TRBV5-6 and J usage is TRBJ1-1; 10 nucleotides align to TRBD1. Germline loops: CDR1 SGHDT, CDR2 YYEEEE. The CDR3 sequence is 14 residues long. Unmatched junction bases numbered 4, after V lost 5 bases and J lost 3 bases. The CDR3 DNA reads TGTGCCAGCAGGAGGGGGACAGGGGACACTGAAGCTTTCTTT. It specifies CASRRGTGDTEAFF.

The chain uses TRBV9 and TRBJ2-5; D possibly corresponds to TRBD1 (6 bases). The CDR3 is 14 amino acids. V lost 0 bases, J lost 4 bases, and 10 bases lay in between. CDR1 is SGDLS, CDR2 YYNGEE, per germline. CDR3 DNA sequence: TGTGCCAGCAGCGTAGCTACAGGGTCAGAGACCCAGTACTTC. The encoded protein is CASSVATGSETQYF.

The rearrangement joins TRBV13 to TRBJ2-5; 8 bases match TRBD2. The CDR3 runs 14 residues. The junction had 6 bases not matched to a gene; V was cut back by 3 bases and J by 6 bases. Germline V gene data show CDR1 as PRHDT and CDR2 as FYEKMQ (reference sequence). The CDR3 sequence is CASSFLGGGKTQYF. CDR3 bases: TGTGCCAGCAGCTTCCTCGGGGGGGGGAAGACCCAGTACTTC.